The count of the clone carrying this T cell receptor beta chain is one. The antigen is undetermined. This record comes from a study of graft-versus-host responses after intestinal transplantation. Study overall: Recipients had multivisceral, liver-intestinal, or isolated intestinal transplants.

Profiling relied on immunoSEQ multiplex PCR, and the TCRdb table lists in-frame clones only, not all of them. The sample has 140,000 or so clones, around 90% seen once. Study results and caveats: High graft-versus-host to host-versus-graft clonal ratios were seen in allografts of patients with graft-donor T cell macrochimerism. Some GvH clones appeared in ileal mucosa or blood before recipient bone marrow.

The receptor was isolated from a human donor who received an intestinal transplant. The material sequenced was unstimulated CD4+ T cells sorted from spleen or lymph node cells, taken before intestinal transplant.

The CDR3 protein is CASSPGGQWVYGNQPQHF. The CDR3 DNA follows: TGTGCCAGCAGCCCAGGGGGACAGTGGGTTTATGGCAATCAGCCCCAGCATTTT. V usage is TRBV28 and J usage is TRBJ1-5; 7 bases line up with TRBD1. V was pared by 6 bases and J by 2 bases, with 16 bases of the junction left unmatched. The CDR3 is 18 amino acids. Looked up from germline, CDR1 is MDHEN and CDR2 is SYDVKM. Supplemented by reference TRBV28 and TRBJ1-5, the full variable domain reads DVKVTQSSRYLVKRTGEKVFLECVQDMDHENMFWYRQDPGLGLRLIYFSYDVKMKEKGDIPEGYSVSREKKERFSLILESASTNQTSMYLCASSPGGQWVYGNQPQHFGDGTRLSIL.